The source of this TCR beta chain is a study of blood T cells in healthy people across ages. Across the whole study: Per every two T cells, about one barcoded beta molecule was captured by template switching.

Primers used in a second PCR of about 6 to 11 cycles were a sample-barcoded 5' primer and a J-beta primer mix. Each cDNA molecule was tagged by a template-switch adaptor with 12 random nucleotides. Using its own MiXCR run on the 5' RACE reads, TCRdb lists one record per CDR3 protein. The table lists over 1,200,000 distinct CDR3 sequences, 55% to 75% of them singletons. Germline CDR1 reads SQVTM; CDR2 reads ANQGSEA. J gave up 4 bases and V 3 bases, and 4 bases lay outside the gene matches. The length of the CDR3 is 14 residues. The table lists this clonotype with a few counts. The chain couples TRBV29-1 to TRBJ2-1; 9 bases map to TRBD1. The sequence was collected from a man aged 18 to 30 in good health. The sample comprised blood. The CDR3 loop is CSVDRDRGYNEQFF. CDR3 in DNA: TGCAGCGTTGATCGTGACAGGGGGTACAATGAGCAGTTCTTC.